What follows describes a single T cell receptor (beta chain). The entry originates in a study of blood T cell repertoires in COVID-19. Overall study: Samples taken during acute and convalescent COVID-19 were collected in the United States, Italy and Spain.

Study processing details: Estimated nucleated cell counts came from reference gene primer amplification. Produced via immunoSEQ multiplex PCR; TCRdb's table is partial and in-frame only. V, J and clone size were drawn from that table, and D and trimming were deduced from the DNA. The table has 200,000 to 250,000 clones, around 80% seen once. Germline loops: CDR1 KGHDR, CDR2 SFDVKD. The V end was cut by 1 base, the J end by 8 bases, with 10 bases between. CDR3 size: 13 residues. This receptor was identified in a man between 60 and 75 years old who had recovered from COVID-19. The rearrangement uses TRBV24-1 and TRBJ1-2; D remains unclear. Sequencing was performed on PBMCs or T cells enriched from blood (not recorded which). The CDR3, as DNA: TGTGCCACCAGTGATTTTCTGACGGGGGGCTACACCTTC. Translation gives CATSDFLTGGYTF.